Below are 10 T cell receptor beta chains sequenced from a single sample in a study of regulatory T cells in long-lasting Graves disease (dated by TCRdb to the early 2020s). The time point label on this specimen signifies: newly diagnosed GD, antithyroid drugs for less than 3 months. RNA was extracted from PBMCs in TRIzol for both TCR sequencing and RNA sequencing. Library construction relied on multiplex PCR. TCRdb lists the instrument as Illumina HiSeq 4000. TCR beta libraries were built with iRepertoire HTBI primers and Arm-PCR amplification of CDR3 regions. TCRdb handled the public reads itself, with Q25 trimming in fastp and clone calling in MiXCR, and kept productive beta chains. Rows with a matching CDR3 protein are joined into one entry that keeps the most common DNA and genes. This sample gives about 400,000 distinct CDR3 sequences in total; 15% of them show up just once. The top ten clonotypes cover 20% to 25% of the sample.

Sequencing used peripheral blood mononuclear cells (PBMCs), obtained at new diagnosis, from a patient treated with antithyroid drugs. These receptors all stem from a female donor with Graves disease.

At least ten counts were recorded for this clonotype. CDR3 sequence: CASSANGAHNEQFF. The CDR3 region has the DNA TGTGCCAGCAGCGCTAACGGAGCCCACAATGAGCAGTTCTTC. The rearrangement uses TRBV11-2 and TRBJ2-1; D is undetermined. V shed 5 bases and J shed 5 bases, with 13 bases lying between them. The CDR3 has 14 amino acids. CDR1 and CDR2 (germline): SGHAT, FQNNGV.

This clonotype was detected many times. CDR3 in amino acids: CSARASRGNTEAFF. Here the CDR3 DNA reads TGCAGTGCTAGAGCTTCGCGGGGGAACACTGAAGCTTTCTTT. This sequence joins TRBV20-1 and TRBJ1-1; D gene uncertain. Looked up from germline, CDR1 is DFQATT and CDR2 is SNEGSKA (reference sequence). The length of the CDR3 is 14 residues. V gave up 1 base and J gave up 1 base, with 10 bases separating them.

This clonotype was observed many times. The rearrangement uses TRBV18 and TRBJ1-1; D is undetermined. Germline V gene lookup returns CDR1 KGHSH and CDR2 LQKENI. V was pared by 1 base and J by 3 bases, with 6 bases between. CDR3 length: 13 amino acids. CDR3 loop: CASSPHPDTEAFF. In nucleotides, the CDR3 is TGTGCCAGCTCACCACATCCGGACACTGAAGCTTTCTTT.

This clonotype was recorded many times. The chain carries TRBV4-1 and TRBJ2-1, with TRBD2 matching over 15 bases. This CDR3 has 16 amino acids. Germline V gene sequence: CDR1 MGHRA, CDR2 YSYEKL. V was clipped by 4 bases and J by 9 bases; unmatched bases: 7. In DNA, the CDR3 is TGCGCCAGCAGCCCCGGACTAGCGGGGGGGTTTAGTGAGCAGTTCTTC. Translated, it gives CASSPGLAGGFSEQFF.

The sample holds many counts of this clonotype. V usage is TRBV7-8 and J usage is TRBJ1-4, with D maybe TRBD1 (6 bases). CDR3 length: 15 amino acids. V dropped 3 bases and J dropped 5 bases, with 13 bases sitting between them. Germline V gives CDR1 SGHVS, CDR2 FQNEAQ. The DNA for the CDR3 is TGTGCCAGCAGCTTTCCGACAGGACCGAATGAAAAACTGTTTTTT. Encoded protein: CASSFPTGPNEKLFF.

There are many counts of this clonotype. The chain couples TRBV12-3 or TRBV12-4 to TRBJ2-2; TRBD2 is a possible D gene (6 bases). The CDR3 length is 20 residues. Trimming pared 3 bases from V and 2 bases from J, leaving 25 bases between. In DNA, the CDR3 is TGTGCCAGCAGTTTGATTTCCGGGAGCGAGCCCCCCGGAAACACCGGGGAGCTGTTTTTT. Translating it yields CASSLISGSEPPGNTGELFF.

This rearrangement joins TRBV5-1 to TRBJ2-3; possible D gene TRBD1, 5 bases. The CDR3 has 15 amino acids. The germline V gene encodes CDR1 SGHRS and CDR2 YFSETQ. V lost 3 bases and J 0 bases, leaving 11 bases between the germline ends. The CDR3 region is CASSSAPGSTDTQYF. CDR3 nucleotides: TGCGCCAGCAGCTCCGCCCCAGGGAGCACAGATACGCAGTATTTT.

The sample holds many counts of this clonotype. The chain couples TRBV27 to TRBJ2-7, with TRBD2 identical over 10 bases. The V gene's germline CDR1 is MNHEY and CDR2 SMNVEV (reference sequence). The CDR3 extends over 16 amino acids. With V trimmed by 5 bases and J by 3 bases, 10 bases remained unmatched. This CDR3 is CASSPGASGSGYEQYF. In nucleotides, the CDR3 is TGTGCCAGCAGTCCAGGGGCTAGCGGGAGCGGCTACGAGCAGTACTTC.

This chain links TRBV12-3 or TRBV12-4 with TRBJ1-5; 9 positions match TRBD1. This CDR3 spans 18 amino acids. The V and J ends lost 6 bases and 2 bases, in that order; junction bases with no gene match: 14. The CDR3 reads CASSLGTGTDLGNQPQHF. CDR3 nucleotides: TGTGCCAGCAGCCTCGGGACAGGGACTGATCTGGGCAATCAGCCCCAGCATTTT.

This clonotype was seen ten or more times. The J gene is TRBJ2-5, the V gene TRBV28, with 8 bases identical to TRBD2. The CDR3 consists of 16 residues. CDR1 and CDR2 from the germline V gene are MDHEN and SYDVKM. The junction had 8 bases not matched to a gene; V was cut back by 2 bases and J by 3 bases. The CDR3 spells CASSLEISGIEETQYF. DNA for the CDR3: TGTGCCAGCAGTTTAGAGATTAGCGGGATAGAAGAGACCCAGTACTTC. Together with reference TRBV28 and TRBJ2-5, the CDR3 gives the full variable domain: DVKVTQSSRYLVKRTGEKVFLECVQDMDHENMFWYRQDPGLGLRLIYFSYDVKMKEKGDIPEGYSVSREKKERFSLILESASTNQTSMYLCASSLEISGIEETQYFGPGTRLLVL.